One sample yielded the 6 T cell receptor beta chains listed below, sequenced in a study of cytotoxic CD8 clonotypes in ibrutinib-treated CLL. Profiled with immunoSEQ multiplex PCR; TCRdb holds only in-frame clones, not every one. Among about 76,000 clones listed, over 65% were seen once. Sequencing used PBMCs, obtained after 24 months of ibrutinib treatment. These receptors all come from a human donor with chronic lymphocytic leukemia.

This clone was seen just once. The chain joins TRBV11-2 to TRBJ2-1, with unresolved D. Trimming cost V 5 bases and J 3 bases, with 14 bases left between them. There are 15 residues in the CDR3. The germline V gene has CDR1 SGHAT and CDR2 FQNNGV. CDR3 in DNA: TGTGCCAGCAGCCTAGGATATATTAACTACAATGAGCAGTTCTTC. Amino acid sequence: CASSLGYINYNEQFF.

The V call is TRBV5-1, the J call TRBJ2-7; unclear D gene. Germline CDR1 and CDR2: SGHRS and YFSETQ. This CDR3 is 14 amino acids long. Trimming took 2 bases from V and 2 from J, leaving 11 bases between them. CDR3 residues: CASSLGADPYEQYF. DNA for the CDR3: TGCGCCAGCAGCTTAGGCGCGGACCCCTACGAGCAGTACTTC.

This clone appeared once. The chain links TRBV5-1 to TRBJ1-4; 9 nucleotides align to TRBD1. The CDR3 runs 14 residues. J gave up 8 bases and V 4 bases, and 6 bases lay outside the gene matches. Germline loops: CDR1 SGHRS, CDR2 YFSETQ. The CDR3 region has the DNA TGCGCCAGCAGCCTGGGACAGGGAGGAGAAAAACTGTTTTTT. It translates to CASSLGQGGEKLFF. Filled out from reference TRBV5-1 and TRBJ1-4, the complete variable domain reads KAGVTQTPRYLIKTRGQQVTLSCSPISGHRSVSWYQQTPGQGLQFLFEYFSETQRNKGNFPGRFSGRQFSNSRSEMNVSTLELGDSALYLCASSLGQGGEKLFFGSGTQLSVL.

This rearrangement joins TRBV5-1 to TRBJ1-2; D possibly corresponds to TRBD1 (5 bases). The CDR3 loop spans 16 amino acids. V lost 4 bases and J 7 bases, leaving 23 bases between the germline ends. In germline, CDR1 is SGHRS, CDR2 YFSETQ. CDR3 sequence: CASSPEMGRKEGGYTF. CDR3 nucleotide sequence: TGCGCCAGCAGCCCAGAAATGGGACGGAAGGAGGGTGGCTACACCTTC.

The rearrangement links TRBV7-9 to TRBJ1-3; D is ambiguous. Deletions cut 0 bases from V and 1 base from J, with 10 bases between. This CDR3 has 16 amino acids. Germline lookup yields CDR1 SEHNR and CDR2 FQNEAQ (reference sequence). CDR3 nucleotides: TGTGCCAGCAGCTTAGCAACAGCCCCATCTGGAAACACCATATATTTT. Residues: CASSLATAPSGNTIYF. Filled out from reference TRBV7-9 and TRBJ1-3, the complete variable domain reads DTGVSQNPRHKITKRGQNVTFRCDPISEHNRLYWYRQTLGQGPEFLTYFQNEAQLEKSRLLSDRFSAERPKGSFSTLEIQRTEQGDSAMYLCASSLATAPSGNTIYFGEGSWLTVV.

The CDR3 bases are TGTGCCAGCAGTCCCGGGACAGGGCCCTCAGATACGCAGTATTTT. This translates into CASSPGTGPSDTQYF. V usage is TRBV5-8 and J usage is TRBJ2-3, with 9 bases that match TRBD1. Germline trimming cut 5 bases from V and 4 bases from J; bases unmatched to any gene: 8. Per germline, CDR1 SGHTS and CDR2 YDEGEE. CDR3 length: 15 residues.